These T cell receptor beta chains were read from a single sample in a study of shared clonotypes between healthy human individuals. The table came from immunoSEQ multiplex PCR; TCRdb's copy has only in-frame clones and leaves some out. The sample yields about 2.2 million clones, about 93% seen once. The sample was naive CD8+ T cells from PBMCs. All receptors come from a man aged 18 to 29 in good health. Some clones in this sample may be carry-over from other donors' samples. Each CDR3 is given with its conserved first and last residue. D genes are given only for firm matches. The size field is filled for only some rows; it gives once, few, many or a size class.

v_gene	d_gene	abundance	j_gene	CDR3aa	CDR3nt
TRBV28	.	.	TRBJ2-7	CASKGAGTLYEQYF	TGTGCCAGCAAGGGAGCGGGCACCCTCTACGAGCAGTACTTC
TRBV19	TRBD2	.	TRBJ2-7	CASSISLAGDSYEQYF	TGTGCCAGTAGTATCTCGTTGGCGGGAGACTCCTACGAGCAGTACTTC
TRBV6-5	TRBD1	.	TRBJ1-3	CASSPRDRAGNTIYF	TGTGCCAGCAGTCCCCGGGACAGAGCTGGAAACACCATATATTTT
TRBV11-2	.	.	TRBJ1-1	CASSLKGRGSTEAFF	TGTGCCAGCAGCTTAAAGGGCAGGGGTAGTACTGAAGCTTTCTTT
TRBV11-3	.	.	TRBJ2-4	CASSLVEGAKNIQYF	TGTGCCAGCAGCTTAGTGGAGGGGGCCAAAAACATTCAGTACTTC
TRBV6-5	.	.	TRBJ2-7	CASSYSGGPYEQYF	TGTGCCAGCAGTTACTCAGGCGGACCCTACGAGCAGTACTTC
TRBV5-1	.	once	TRBJ2-7	CASRLTPYEQYF	TGCGCCAGCAGGCTCACCCCCTACGAGCAGTACTTC
TRBV7-9	TRBD2	once	TRBJ2-1	CAGSRGGNEQFF	TGTGCCGGCTCGAGGGGAGGGAATGAGCAGTTCTTC
TRBV7-9	TRBD1	.	TRBJ2-7	CASSRRDRNSYEQYF	TGTGCCAGCAGCCGAAGGGACAGAAACTCCTACGAGCAGTACTTC
TRBV25-1	TRBD1	.	TRBJ2-7	CASSDGTGAYEQYF	TGTGCCAGCAGTGACGGGACAGGGGCCTACGAGCAGTACTTC
TRBV14	.	.	TRBJ2-7	CASSPDGGRSKQYF	TGTGCCAGCAGCCCCGATGGGGGGCGGTCGAAGCAGTACTTC
TRBV6-5	.	.	TRBJ1-5	CASSYGAGNQPQHF	TGTGCCAGCAGTTACGGGGCAGGCAATCAGCCCCAGCATTTT
TRBV7-7	.	.	TRBJ2-7	CASRRGNEQYF	TGTGCCAGCAGAAGAGGGAACGAGCAGTACTTC
TRBV27	TRBD1	.	TRBJ1-5	CASSDRVGNQPQHF	TGTGCCAGCAGTGACAGGGTAGGCAATCAGCCCCAGCATTTT
TRBV6-1	.	.	TRBJ2-7	CASSDGGYEQYF	TGTGCCAGCAGTGACGGCGGGTACGAGCAGTACTTC
TRBV7-9	.	.	TRBJ2-7	CASSHSRARPYEQYF	TGTGCCAGCAGCCATAGTAGGGCCAGGCCCTACGAGCAGTACTTC
TRBV4-1	.	.	TRBJ1-2	CASSQDYIVVESSYGYTF	TGCGCCAGCAGCCAAGATTACATAGTTGTGGAGTCGTCCTATGGCTACACCTTC
TRBV6-5	TRBD1	.	TRBJ2-7	CASRDRQGTSYEQYF	TGTGCCAGCAGGGATCGACAGGGGACTTCCTACGAGCAGTACTTC
TRBV25-1	TRBD1	.	TRBJ2-7	CASSGGQGAYEQYF	TGTGCCAGCAGTGGTGGACAGGGGGCCTACGAGCAGTACTTC
TRBV15	.	.	TRBJ2-5	CATSREGDQETQYF	TGTGCCACCAGCAGGGAGGGGGATCAAGAGACCCAGTACTTC
TRBV13	TRBD1	once	TRBJ2-2	CASSPGQGESRTGELFF	TGTGCCAGCAGCCCGGGACAGGGGGAATCCAGGACCGGGGAGCTGTTTTTT
TRBV4-3	.	.	TRBJ1-1	CASSQVGGNTEAFF	TGCGCCAGCAGCCAAGTAGGGGGTAACACTGAAGCTTTCTTT
TRBV27	TRBD1	.	TRBJ1-5	CASSKRQGDQPQHF	TGTGCCAGCAGTAAGAGACAGGGGGATCAGCCCCAGCATTTT
TRBV6-1	TRBD2	.	TRBJ2-7	CASREGLAGLYEQYF	TGTGCCAGCAGGGAGGGACTAGCGGGACTATACGAGCAGTACTTC
TRBV25-1	.	.	TRBJ1-5	CASSGEGPQHF	TGTGCCAGCAGTGGAGAGGGGCCCCAGCATTTT
TRBV6-6	TRBD1	.	TRBJ2-7	CASSRGQGASYEQYF	TGTGCCAGCAGTCGGGGACAGGGGGCTTCCTACGAGCAGTACTTC
TRBV21-1	.	.	TRBJ2-7	CASSKHDGQGRYEQYF	TGTGCCAGCAGCAAACACGATGGACAGGGGCGCTACGAGCAGTACTTC
TRBV4-1	TRBD2	.	TRBJ2-1	CASSHLAGNYNEQFF	TGCGCCAGCAGCCACCTAGCGGGGAACTACAATGAGCAGTTCTTC
TRBV19	TRBD1	.	TRBJ2-7	CASSIGQGAPNEQYF	TGTGCCAGTAGTATAGGACAGGGGGCGCCCAACGAGCAGTACTTC
TRBV7-9	.	.	TRBJ1-1	CASSLVSTEAFF	TGTGCCAGCAGCCTTGTATCGACTGAAGCTTTCTTT
TRBV28	.	once	TRBJ2-3	CASSPVARGDTQYF	TGTGCCAGCAGCCCAGTAGCGCGAGGAGATACGCAGTATTTT
TRBV6-6	.	.	TRBJ2-5	CASSPIRQVQETQYF	TGTGCCAGCAGCCCTATCAGACAGGTTCAAGAGACCCAGTACTTC
TRBV9	.	.	TRBJ2-3	CASSVMAVSTDTQYF	TGTGCCAGCAGCGTAATGGCAGTAAGCACAGATACGCAGTATTTT
TRBV5-1	TRBD1	.	TRBJ2-7	CASSGWGQGGHEQYF	TGCGCCAGCAGCGGTTGGGGACAGGGGGGTCACGAGCAGTACTTC
TRBV5-1	TRBD1	.	TRBJ2-3	CASSLEGQGFGDTQYF	TGCGCCAGCAGCTTGGAGGGACAGGGTTTCGGAGATACGCAGTATTTT
TRBV5-5	.	.	TRBJ2-7	CASSHELRPGGEQYF	TGTGCCAGCAGCCACGAACTCCGGCCTGGCGGCGAGCAGTACTTC
TRBV13	.	.	TRBJ2-7	CASSPFGVGAYEQYF	TGTGCCAGCAGCCCCTTTGGGGTTGGGGCCTACGAGCAGTACTTC
TRBV27	TRBD1	.	TRBJ1-1	CASSFLDRETEAFF	TGTGCCAGCAGTTTTTTGGACAGGGAGACTGAAGCTTTCTTT
TRBV27	TRBD2	.	TRBJ2-5	CASRRLAGGPMETQYF	TGTGCCAGCAGGAGGCTAGCGGGAGGGCCGATGGAGACCCAGTACTTC
TRBV5-6	.	.	TRBJ1-1	CASSLSGRSGTEAFF	TGTGCCAGCAGCTTGTCAGGGCGGAGTGGCACTGAAGCTTTCTTT
TRBV13	TRBD1	.	TRBJ2-7	CASGRGTGNPQELLEQYF	TGTGCCAGCGGCCGAGGGACAGGGAACCCTCAAGAGCTCCTGGAGCAGTACTTC
TRBV5-6	TRBD1	.	TRBJ1-1	CASLGTENTEAFF	TGTGCCAGCCTAGGGACAGAGAACACTGAAGCTTTCTTT